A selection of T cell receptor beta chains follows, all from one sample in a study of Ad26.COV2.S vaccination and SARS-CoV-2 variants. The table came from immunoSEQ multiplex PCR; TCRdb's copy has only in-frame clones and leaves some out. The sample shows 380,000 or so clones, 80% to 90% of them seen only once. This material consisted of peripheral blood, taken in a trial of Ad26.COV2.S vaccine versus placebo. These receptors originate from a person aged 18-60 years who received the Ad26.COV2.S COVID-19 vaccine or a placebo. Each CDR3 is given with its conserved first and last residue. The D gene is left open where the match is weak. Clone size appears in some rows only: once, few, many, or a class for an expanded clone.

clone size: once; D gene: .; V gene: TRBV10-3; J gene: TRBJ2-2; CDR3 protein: CAISEYFTGELFF; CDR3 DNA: TGTGCCATCAGTGAGTACTTCACCGGGGAGCTGTTTTTT
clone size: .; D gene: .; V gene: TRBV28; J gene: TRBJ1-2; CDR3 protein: CASSLGGVRSSGYTF; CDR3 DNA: TGTGCCAGCAGTTTAGGGGGTGTACGCTCAAGCGGCTACACCTTC
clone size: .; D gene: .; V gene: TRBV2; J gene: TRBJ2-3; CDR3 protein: CASTPRGSRTDTQYF; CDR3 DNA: TGTGCCAGCACCCCCCGCGGGTCTCGCACAGATACGCAGTATTTT
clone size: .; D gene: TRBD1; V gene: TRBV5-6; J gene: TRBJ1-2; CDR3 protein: CASSPGGLRGYTF; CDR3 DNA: TGTGCCAGCAGCCCAGGGGGCCTAAGGGGCTACACCTTC
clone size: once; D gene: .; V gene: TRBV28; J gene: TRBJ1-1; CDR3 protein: CASSIPFGAGVNTEAFF; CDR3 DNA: TGTGCCAGCAGTATCCCGTTTGGGGCAGGAGTGAACACTGAAGCTTTCTTT
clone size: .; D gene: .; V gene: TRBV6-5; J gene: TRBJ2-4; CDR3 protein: CASGDTKNIQYF; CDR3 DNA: TGTGCCAGCGGGGACACGAAAAACATTCAGTACTTC
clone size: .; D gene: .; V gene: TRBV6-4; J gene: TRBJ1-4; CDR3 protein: CASSPGTATNEKLFF; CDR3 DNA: TGTGCCAGCAGCCCAGGGACGGCAACTAATGAAAAACTGTTTTTT
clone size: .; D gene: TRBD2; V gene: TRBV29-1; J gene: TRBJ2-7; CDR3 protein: CSAGGAGESYEQYF; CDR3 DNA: TGCAGCGCCGGCGGAGCGGGGGAGTCCTACGAGCAGTACTTC
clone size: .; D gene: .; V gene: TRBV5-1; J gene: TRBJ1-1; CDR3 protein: CASSLSGTGTTEAFF; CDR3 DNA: TGCGCCAGCAGCTTAAGTGGTACGGGGACGACTGAAGCTTTCTTT
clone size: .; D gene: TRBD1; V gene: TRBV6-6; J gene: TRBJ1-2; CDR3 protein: CASSYLDRGLEGYTF; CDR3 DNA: TGTGCCAGCAGCTACCTGGACAGGGGGCTAGAAGGCTACACCTTC
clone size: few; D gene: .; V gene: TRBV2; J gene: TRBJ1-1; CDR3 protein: CASSEGSPEAFF; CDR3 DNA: TGTGCCAGCAGTGAAGGCAGCCCTGAAGCTTTCTTT
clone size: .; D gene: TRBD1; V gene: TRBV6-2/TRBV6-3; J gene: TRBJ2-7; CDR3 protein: CASSYPTGTYEQYF; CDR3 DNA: TGTGCCAGCAGTTACCCGACAGGGACCTACGAGCAGTACTTC
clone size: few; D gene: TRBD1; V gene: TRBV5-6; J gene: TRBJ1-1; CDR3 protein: CASSRVQGREAFF; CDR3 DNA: TGTGCCAGCAGCAGGGTACAGGGGAGAGAAGCTTTCTTT
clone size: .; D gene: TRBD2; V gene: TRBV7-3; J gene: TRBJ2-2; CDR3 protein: CASSLLGGRTGELFF; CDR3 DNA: TGTGCCAGCAGCTTATTGGGAGGGCGGACCGGGGAGCTGTTTTTT
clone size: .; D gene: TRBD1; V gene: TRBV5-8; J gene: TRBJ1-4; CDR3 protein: CASSFGQGSEKLFF; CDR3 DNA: TGTGCCAGCAGCTTTGGACAGGGGAGTGAAAAACTGTTTTTT
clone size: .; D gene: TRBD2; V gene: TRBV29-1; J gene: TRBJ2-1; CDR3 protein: CSVLRTGGRDEQFF; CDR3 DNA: TGCAGCGTTTTACGAACGGGAGGGAGAGATGAGCAGTTCTTC
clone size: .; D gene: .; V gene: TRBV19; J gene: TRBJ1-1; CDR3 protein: CASSIGAGSYRMNTEAFF; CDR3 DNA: TGTGCCAGTAGTATAGGGGCGGGGTCCTACAGAATGAACACTGAAGCTTTCTTT
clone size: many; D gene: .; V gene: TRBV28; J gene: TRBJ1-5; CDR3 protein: CASGAAAGTSNQPQHF; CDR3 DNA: TGTGCCAGCGGGGCCGCGGCGGGGACTAGCAATCAGCCCCAGCATTTT
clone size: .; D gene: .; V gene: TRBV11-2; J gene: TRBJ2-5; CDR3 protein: CASSFRETQYF; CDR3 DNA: TGTGCCAGCAGCTTTAGAGAGACCCAGTACTTC
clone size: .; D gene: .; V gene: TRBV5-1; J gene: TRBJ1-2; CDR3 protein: CASRLDPGLNYGYTF; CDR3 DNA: TGCGCCAGCAGGTTGGATCCAGGCCTTAACTATGGCTACACCTTC
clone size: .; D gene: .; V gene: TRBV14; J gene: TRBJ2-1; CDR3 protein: CASRASWSSYNEQFF; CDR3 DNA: TGTGCCAGCAGAGCTTCGTGGAGCTCCTACAATGAGCAGTTCTTC
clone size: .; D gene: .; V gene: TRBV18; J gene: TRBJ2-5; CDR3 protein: CASSPQEVQETQYF; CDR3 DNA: TGTGCCAGCTCACCACAAGAGGTACAAGAGACCCAGTACTTC
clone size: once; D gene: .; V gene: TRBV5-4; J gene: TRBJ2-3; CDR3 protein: CASSLAGVSRDTQYF; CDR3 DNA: TGTGCCAGCAGCTTGGCCGGGGTTAGCAGGGATACGCAGTATTTT
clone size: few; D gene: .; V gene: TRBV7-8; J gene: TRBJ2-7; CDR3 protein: CASSLAGAYEQYF; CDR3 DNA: TGTGCCAGCAGCTTAGCTGGGGCGTACGAGCAGTACTTC
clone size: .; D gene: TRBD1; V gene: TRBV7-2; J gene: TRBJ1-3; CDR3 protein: CASSYTGTAVGNTIYF; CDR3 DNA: TGTGCCAGCAGCTACACCGGGACAGCTGTAGGAAACACCATATATTTT